This T cell receptor (beta chain) derives from a study of shared clonotypes between healthy human individuals. Measured with immunoSEQ multiplex PCR; TCRdb has only the in-frame clones, and not every one. Of roughly 2,000,000 clones listed, 80% to 95% were seen once; the top ten hold about 1.7%. Germline CDR1 reads MNHNS; CDR2 reads SASEGT. This CDR3 spans 15 amino acids. V dropped 1 base and J dropped 3 bases, with 13 bases sitting between them. CD45RO-negative cells were positively selected for CCR7, leaving out terminally differentiated effector memory CD45RA+ cells. Study-level points and caveats: Sharing across four donors was highest in naive CD4 (roughly 5%) and lowest in memory CD8 (0.4%).

Points on this clone: Its antigen is unidentified.

The chain recombines TRBV6-1 with TRBJ2-7, with D perhaps TRBD2 (5 bases). Material for sequencing was naive CD8+ T cells from PBMCs. This sequence was found in a man aged 18 to 29 in good health. Some clones in this sample may be carry-over from other donors' samples. CDR3 bases: TGTGCCAGCAGTGAAGGAGGAGACTACGTCTACGAGCAGTACTTC. Encoded protein: CASSEGGDYVYEQYF.